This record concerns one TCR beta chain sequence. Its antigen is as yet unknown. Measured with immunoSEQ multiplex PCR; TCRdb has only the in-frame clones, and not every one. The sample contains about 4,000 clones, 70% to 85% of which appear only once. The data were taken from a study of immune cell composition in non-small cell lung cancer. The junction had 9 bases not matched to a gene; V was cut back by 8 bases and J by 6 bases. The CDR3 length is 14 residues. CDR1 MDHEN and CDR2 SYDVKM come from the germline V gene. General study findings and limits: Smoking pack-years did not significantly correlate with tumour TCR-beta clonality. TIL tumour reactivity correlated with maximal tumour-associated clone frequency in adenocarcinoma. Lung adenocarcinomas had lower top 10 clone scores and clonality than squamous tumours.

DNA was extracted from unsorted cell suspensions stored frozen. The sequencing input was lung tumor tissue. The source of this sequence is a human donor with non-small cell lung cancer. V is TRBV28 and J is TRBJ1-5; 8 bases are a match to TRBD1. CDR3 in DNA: TGTGCCAGCTGGACAGGGCCCGAGGGTCAGCCCCAGCATTTT. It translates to CASWTGPEGQPQHF.